A single sample gave rise to the 4 T cell receptor beta chains below, sequenced in a study of CD8+CD57+ T cells in acquired aplastic anemia. TCR beta VDJ and CDR3 were profiled, and genomic DNA was the template. From the reads, TCRdb called clonotypes with MiXCR, one entry per CDR3 protein. Of under 350,000 distinct CDR3 sequences listed, roughly 50% are singletons. The sequencing sample was made of sorted CD4+, CD8+, or CD8+CD57+ T cells (not recorded which) from PBMCs. These receptors all stem from a human donor with severe aplastic anemia or a healthy control (not recorded which).

This chain joins TRBV3-1 and TRBJ2-1; 7 nucleotides align to TRBD2. The ends lost 4 bases at V and 1 base at J; junction bases unmatched: 7. CDR3 length: 16 residues. The germline V gene has CDR1 LGHDT and CDR2 YNNKEL (reference sequence). The CDR3 region is CASSPLPGGSYNEQFF. The CDR3 coding sequence is TGTGCCAGCAGCCCCCTACCGGGGGGTTCCTACAATGAGCAGTTCTTC.

This clonotype has a count of ten or more. The V and J genes are TRBV5-8 and TRBJ2-1; no reliable D call. The CDR3 has 9 residues. V shed 9 bases and J shed 5 bases, with 3 bases lying between them. Germline V gene data show CDR1 as SGHTS and CDR2 as YDEGEE. CDR3 region: CANDNEQFF. The CDR3 DNA reads TGTGCCAACGACAATGAGCAGTTCTTC. Together with reference TRBV5-8 and TRBJ2-1, the CDR3 gives the full variable domain: EAGVTQSPTHLIKTRGQQATLRCSPISGHTSVYWYQQALGLGLQFLLWYDEGEERNRGNFPPRFSGRQFPNYSSELNVNALELEDSALYLCANDNEQFFGPGTRLTVL.

The rearrangement links TRBV12-3 or TRBV12-4 to TRBJ2-2; D gene ambiguous. There are 12 residues in the CDR3. V shed 6 bases and J shed 8 bases, with 10 bases lying between them. CDR3 nucleotides: TGTGCCAGCAGCTTTATGGGAGGGGAGCTGTTTTTT. Its protein product is CASSFMGGELFF.

This clonotype was seen more than once but under ten times. The chain uses TRBV4-1 and TRBJ2-7; 10 bases align to TRBD2. The CDR3 has 15 residues. The germline gives CDR1 MGHRA, CDR2 YSYEKL. V shed 1 base, J shed 2 bases, and the junction held 2 bases outside the gene matches. In DNA, the CDR3 is TGCGCCAGCAGCCAAGGGACTAGCGGTACCTACGAGCAGTACTTC. Amino acids: CASSQGTSGTYEQYF.